This TCR beta chain emerged from a study of blood T cells in healthy people across ages. The junction had 10 bases not matched to a gene; V was cut back by 1 base and J by 3 bases. The CDR3 is 17 residues long. CDR1 and CDR2 from the germline V gene are LGHNA and YNFKEQ. For the second PCR, which ran for roughly 6 to 12 cycles, a sample-barcoded 5' primer and a J-beta primer mix were used. TCRdb recomputed calls from the 5' RACE reads with MiXCR, one row per CDR3 protein. The sample has some 1.5 million distinct CDR3 sequences, approximately 43% seen once. Extracted total RNA amounted to at least 6 micrograms for each sample.

The chain is built from TRBV4-2 and TRBJ2-3; 7 nucleotides align to TRBD2. This TCR was sampled from a woman between 18 and 29 years old in good health. Sequencing was performed on blood. In DNA, the CDR3 is TGTGCCAGCAGCCAAGGCCGAGCTAGCGGAATGACAGATACGCAGTATTTT. This translates into CASSQGRASGMTDTQYF.